A selection of T cell receptor beta chains follows, all from one sample in a study of regulatory T cells in long-lasting Graves disease. MiXCR, applied by TCRdb to the multiplex PCR reads, yields one record per CDR3 protein. This sample has roughly 350,000 distinct CDR3 sequences, with roughly 17% found just once. These sequences were also reported in another study, on T cells in Graves' hyperthyroidism and ophthalmopathy.

The sequencing used peripheral blood mononuclear cells (PBMCs), collected at new diagnosis, from a patient treated with antithyroid drugs. The receptors were sampled from a man aged 35 to 55 with Graves disease. Both conserved end residues are trimmed from each CDR3.

V: TRBV2
J: TRBJ2-4
CDR3: ASRGGNIQY

V: TRBV4-2
J: TRBJ2-3
CDR3: ASSQDNWKGARSDTQY

V: TRBV14
J: TRBJ2-7
CDR3: ASSQTASYEQY

V: TRBV20-1
J: TRBJ2-1
CDR3: SARGTSGGYNEQF

V: TRBV15
J: TRBJ1-3
CDR3: ATSSGRFGNTIY

V: TRBV20-1
J: TRBJ2-7
CDR3: SARLAGLGPESEQY

V: TRBV30
J: TRBJ2-5
CDR3: AWSGGPEETQY

V: TRBV11-2
J: TRBJ2-1
CDR3: ASNLGGHNEQF

V: TRBV20-1
J: TRBJ2-6
CDR3: SALLKGYSSGANVLT

V: TRBV28
J: TRBJ2-7
CDR3: ASRLQGLEQY

V: TRBV24-1
J: TRBJ2-5
CDR3: ATRSPPSGEETQY

V: TRBV3-1
J: TRBJ2-1
CDR3: ASSQTRGLYNEQF

V: TRBV7-9
J: TRBJ2-5
CDR3: ASSSQGAETQY

V: TRBV11-2
J: TRBJ2-1
CDR3: ASSLVMGLATAYNEQF

V: TRBV20-1
J: TRBJ2-7
CDR3: SALPWTSGRWYEQY

V: TRBV20-1
J: TRBJ2-5
CDR3: SARGRAETQY

V: TRBV7-2
J: TRBJ1-2
CDR3: ASSWDRASNYGYT

V: TRBV20-1
J: TRBJ2-3
CDR3: SHSGGTDTQY

V: TRBV7-8
J: TRBJ2-3
CDR3: ASSADRAPFTDTQY

V: TRBV20-1
J: TRBJ1-1
CDR3: SAPRTTGHMNTEAF

V: TRBV20-1
J: TRBJ2-5
CDR3: SASMGLETQY

V: TRBV7-2
J: TRBJ2-5
CDR3: ASSLSWETQY

V: TRBV3-1
J: TRBJ2-5
CDR3: ASSQYARGGETQY

V: TRBV19
J: TRBJ1-4
CDR3: ASRKPLGQGFGKLF

V: TRBV28
J: TRBJ1-3
CDR3: ASQGGGPSGNTIY

V: TRBV12-3/TRBV12-4
J: TRBJ1-2
CDR3: ASSFQGDGYT

V: TRBV7-2
J: TRBJ2-7
CDR3: ASSRGQGGLYEQY

V: TRBV20-1
J: TRBJ1-1
CDR3: SAREDTYTEAF

V: TRBV5-1
J: TRBJ1-1
CDR3: ASSLKPRQGGSEAF

V: TRBV5-4
J: TRBJ1-3
CDR3: ATEDRSSGNTIY

V: TRBV11-3
J: TRBJ1-3
CDR3: ASSLEGHSGNTIC

V: TRBV12-3/TRBV12-4
J: TRBJ1-5
CDR3: ASSMTGSNQPQH

V: TRBV7-9
J: TRBJ1-1
CDR3: ASSLAVTEAF

V: TRBV3-1
J: TRBJ2-7
CDR3: ASSQGGAHYEQY

V: TRBV27
J: TRBJ1-1
CDR3: ASRLGQIHTEAF

V: TRBV12-3/TRBV12-4
J: TRBJ2-7
CDR3: ASRIGFSYEQY

V: TRBV28
J: TRBJ1-2
CDR3: ASSFNYGYT

V: TRBV6-1
J: TRBJ2-7
CDR3: ASSELGLAEQY

V: TRBV24-1
J: TRBJ2-2
CDR3: ATSDLPLNTGELF

V: TRBV20-1
J: TRBJ1-5
CDR3: SGGTGLNQPQH

V: TRBV20-1
J: TRBJ1-1
CDR3: SAGEPENPAF

V: TRBV18
J: TRBJ1-5
CDR3: ASSPPDGSNQPQH

V: TRBV2
J: TRBJ1-1
CDR3: ASSPQGFTEAF

V: TRBV7-9
J: TRBJ2-3
CDR3: ASSFRPRRRDRVSTDTQY

V: TRBV18
J: TRBJ2-2
CDR3: ASSQQGANTGELF

V: TRBV7-2
J: TRBJ2-5
CDR3: ASSFQRGGGTQY

V: TRBV20-1
J: TRBJ2-5
CDR3: SARGSRGRWETQY

V: TRBV28
J: TRBJ2-2
CDR3: ASRIAKGWTGELF

V: TRBV4-2
J: TRBJ2-3
CDR3: ASSQVFLAGGVDTQY

V: TRBV28
J: TRBJ1-6
CDR3: ASSLARNSPLH